This T cell receptor (beta chain) is drawn from a study of blood T cells in healthy people across ages. A sample-barcoded 5' primer and a J-beta primer mix were used in a second PCR of roughly 6 to 11 cycles. The template-switch adaptor was a 5' adaptor with 12 random nucleotides. It tagged each cDNA molecule. Per sample, CDR3-containing paired-end reads numbered at least 2.5 million. TCRdb ran MiXCR on the 5' RACE reads and lists one entry per CDR3 protein. The top ten clones hold around 3.4% of a sample with 550,000 to 750,000 distinct CDR3 sequences, under 25% of them seen once. Germline values: CDR1 ENHRY, CDR2 SYGVKD. After removal of 3 bases from V and 7 bases from J, the junction contained 7 bases not matched to a gene. The length of the CDR3 is 15 residues. The authors drew about 10 milliliters of peripheral blood from each donor. Each sample had at least 6 million PBMCs isolated. The table lists this clonotype with a few counts.

The origin of this receptor is a man between 65 and 85 years old in good health. Sequencing input: blood. The J gene is TRBJ1-4, the V gene TRBV10-3; 8 bases align to TRBD1. For the CDR3, the DNA is TGTGCCATCAGTGAAGCGCAGGGGGCGGGTGAAAAACTGTTTTTT. This sequence encodes CAISEAQGAGEKLFF.